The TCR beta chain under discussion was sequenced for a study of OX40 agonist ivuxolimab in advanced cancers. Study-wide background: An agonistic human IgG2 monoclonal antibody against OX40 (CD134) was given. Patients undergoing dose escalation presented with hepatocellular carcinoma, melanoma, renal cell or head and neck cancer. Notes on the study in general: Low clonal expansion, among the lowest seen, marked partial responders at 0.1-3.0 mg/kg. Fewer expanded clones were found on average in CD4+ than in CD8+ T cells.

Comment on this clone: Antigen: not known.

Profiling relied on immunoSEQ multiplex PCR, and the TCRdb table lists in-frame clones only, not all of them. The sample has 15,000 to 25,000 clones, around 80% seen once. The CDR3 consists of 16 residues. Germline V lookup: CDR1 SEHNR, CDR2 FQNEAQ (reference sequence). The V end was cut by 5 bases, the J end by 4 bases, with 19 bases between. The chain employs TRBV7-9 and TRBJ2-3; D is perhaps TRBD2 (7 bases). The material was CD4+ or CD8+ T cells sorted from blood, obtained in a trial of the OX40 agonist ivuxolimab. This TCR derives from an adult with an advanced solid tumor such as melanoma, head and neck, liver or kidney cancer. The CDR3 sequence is CASSARGPGRADTQYF. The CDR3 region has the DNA TGTGCCAGCAGCGCCCGGGGGCCAGGGAGGGCAGATACGCAGTATTTT.